Many counts were recorded for the clone carrying this T cell receptor (beta chain). In the authors' methods: The authors used CDR3 differences across clinicopathological groups to build a distant-metastasis classifier for papillary thyroid cancer. MiXCR reprocessed the PCR reads for TCRdb. The V and J calls follow TCRdb's processing rather than the paper's. This sample has roughly 30,000 clones, with roughly a sixth found just once. Nobody among the patients had been given any treatment before thyroid surgery. The entry originates in a study of metastatic and nonmetastatic thyroid tumors. Turning to the study itself: Comparative analysis of repertoires was undertaken across blood and tumor or nodule tissue obtained from malignant and benign thyroid patients.

Trimming left V 9 bases short and J 2 bases short, with 14 bases between. Per germline, CDR1 MNHEY and CDR2 SMNVEV (reference sequence). This CDR3 has 13 amino acids. This receptor was obtained from a female donor with papillary thyroid cancer or a benign thyroid nodule (not recorded which). Some clones in this sample may be carry-over from other donors' samples. The sample taken for sequencing was blood. The chain recombines TRBV27 with TRBJ2-7; D is uncertain. DNA of the CDR3: TGTGCCAGTGCCTCGACGGATACCTACGAGCAGTACTTC. It is translated as CASASTDTYEQYF.